One sample yielded the 18 T cell receptor beta chains listed below, sequenced in a study of chemoradiotherapy in HPV16-positive cancers. The protocol was immunoSEQ multiplex PCR, while the TCRdb copy is restricted to in-frame clones and leaves out a portion. The sample gives around 30,000 clones, about nine tenths of which show up once; over 3% is in the top ten. This sample comprised blood, obtained from a patient who underwent chemoradiotherapy. The receptors originated from a human donor with HPV-associated anogenital cancer.

This clone was seen once. The genes are TRBV6-1 and TRBJ1-6; 7 bases map to TRBD1. Germline CDR1 and CDR2: MNHNS and SASEGT. With 2 bases clipped from V and 7 bases from J, the junction kept 8 bases outside the gene matches. CDR3 length equals 16 residues. The CDR3, as DNA: TGTGCCAGCAGTGAAATAGAGACAGGGTTGAATTCACCCCTCCACTTT. It yields the protein CASSEIETGLNSPLHF.

This clone was seen just once. This rearrangement joins TRBV6-5 to TRBJ2-7; 11 nucleotides line up with TRBD1. The CDR3 contains 13 residues. Trimming cost V 5 bases and J 5 bases; bases outside gene matches: 2. CDR1 and CDR2 (germline): MNHEY, SVGAGI. CDR3 amino acids: CASSRTGGDEQYF. The CDR3 nucleotides read TGTGCCAGCAGTCGGACAGGGGGCGACGAGCAGTACTTC.

The genes are TRBV5-1 and TRBJ1-1; D might be TRBD1 (5 bases). This CDR3 region has 16 residues. In germline, CDR1 is SGHRS, CDR2 YFSETQ. V was cut by 3 bases and J by 1 base, with 16 bases left in between. CDR3 DNA sequence: TGCGCCAGCAGCTACCTACCGGCAGGGACGAACACTGAAGCTTTCTTT. It yields the protein CASSYLPAGTNTEAFF.

V usage is TRBV4-3 and J usage is TRBJ1-2, with D tentatively TRBD1 (5 bases). The CDR3 is 16 amino acids. Germline V gene lookup returns CDR1 LGHNA and CDR2 YSLEER. The ends were cut back, 0 bases at V and 6 bases at J, with 17 bases in the middle. The CDR3 bases are TGCGCCAGCAGCCAAGACCCCCGTGGTGGGGCCGATGGCTACACCTTC. Protein: CASSQDPRGGADGYTF.

The V and J genes are TRBV19 and TRBJ1-4, with D unclear. There are 14 residues in the CDR3. The V and J ends lost 4 bases and 0 bases respectively, with 6 bases between them. CDR1 LNHDA and CDR2 SQIVND come from the germline V gene (reference sequence). The CDR3 DNA reads as TGTGCCAGTAGTACCAGACCAACTAATGAAAAACTGTTTTTT. The encoded protein is CASSTRPTNEKLFF.

The chain joins TRBV25-1 to TRBJ1-4; D is possibly TRBD1 (5 bases). Germline loops: CDR1 MGHDK, CDR2 SYGVNS. This CDR3 has 16 residues. V was clipped by 4 bases and J by 8 bases, with 20 bases between them. The CDR3 bases are TGTGCCAGCAGTGCCCCCGGGACCGATCTTCGGGAAAAACTGTTTTTT. It codes for CASSAPGTDLREKLFF.

The V call is TRBV6-5, the J call TRBJ1-5, with 8 bases that match TRBD1. The CDR3 runs 15 residues. Germline trimming cut 5 bases from V and 7 bases from J; bases unmatched to any gene: 10. Germline values: CDR1 MNHEY, CDR2 SVGAGI. CDR3: CASSPGQGGRQPQHF. The CDR3 nucleotides are TGTGCCAGCAGTCCTGGACAGGGCGGGAGGCAGCCCCAGCATTTT.

The V call is TRBV4-2, the J call TRBJ1-5, with D perhaps TRBD1 (5 bases). Germline CDR1 and CDR2: LGHNA and YNFKEQ. The CDR3 has 18 residues. V was pared by 0 bases and J by 4 bases, with 19 bases between. The CDR3 sequence is CASSQDLALREGNQPQHF. In DNA form, the CDR3 reads TGTGCCAGCAGCCAAGATCTGGCTTTAAGGGAGGGGAATCAGCCCCAGCATTTT.

The chain recombines TRBV13 with TRBJ2-5, with D unresolved. V lost 5 bases to trimming and J lost 5 bases, with 15 bases between them. Looked up from germline, CDR1 is PRHDT and CDR2 is FYEKMQ (reference sequence). This CDR3 has 14 amino acids. This CDR3 is CASSPDAKRETQYF. In DNA, the CDR3 is TGTGCCAGCAGCCCTGATGCGAAGAGGGAGACCCAGTACTTC.

The V and J genes are TRBV7-2 and TRBJ2-3; possible D gene TRBD2, 5 bases. Germline lookup yields CDR1 SGHTA and CDR2 FQGNSA. The CDR3 is 11 residues long. Between the trimmed V and J ends, which lost 5 bases and 14 bases, there was a span of 14 bases. CDR3: CASSLKRILYF. The DNA of the CDR3 is TGTGCCAGCAGCCTTAAGCGGATTCTGTATTTT.

The J gene is TRBJ1-1, the V gene TRBV7-2; TRBD1 matches at 8 bases. J gave up 4 bases and V 5 bases, and 3 bases lay outside the gene matches. The germline gives CDR1 SGHTA, CDR2 FQGNSA. This CDR3 comprises 13 residues. This chain's CDR3 is CASSPDRATEAFF. CDR3 DNA: TGTGCCAGCAGCCCGGACAGGGCCACTGAAGCTTTCTTT.

The chain combines TRBV4-3 with TRBJ2-5; tentatively, D is TRBD1 (5 bases). The germline V gene encodes CDR1 LGHNA and CDR2 YSLEER. The CDR3 covers 17 residues. The V end lost 0 bases, the J end lost 5 bases, and 19 bases lay between the germline ends. CDR3 nucleotides: TGCGCCAGCAGCCAAGATATCCAGGGCATTAAGGTCGAGACCCAGTACTTC. Translation: CASSQDIQGIKVETQYF.

This clone was picked up one time. This chain uses TRBV11-3 with TRBJ2-5; 8 nucleotides align to TRBD1. This CDR3 has 13 amino acids. The V and J ends lost 6 bases and 12 bases, in that order; junction bases with no gene match: 12. Germline-derived CDR1 and CDR2 are SGHNT and YENEEA. The CDR3 sequence is CASSLNTGGHEYF. CDR3 coding DNA: TGTGCCAGCAGTCTTAACACAGGGGGTCACGAGTACTTC.

V gene TRBV4-2 combines with J gene TRBJ2-1; 12 nucleotides match TRBD2. Germline values: CDR1 LGHNA, CDR2 YNFKEQ. The CDR3 consists of 14 residues. Trimming took 0 bases from V and 15 from J; bases not matched to a gene: 6. The CDR3 spells CASSQETSGSGMFF. DNA for the CDR3: TGTGCCAGCAGCCAAGAGACTAGCGGGAGCGGAATGTTCTTC.

The chain uses TRBV5-1 and TRBJ2-5; TRBD1 matches 10 bases. The germline V gene encodes CDR1 SGHRS and CDR2 YFSETQ. The CDR3 consists of 17 residues. The V and J ends lost 1 base and 3 bases, in that order; junction bases with no gene match: 9. The CDR3 loop is CASSLLFDRGPEETQYF. Written as DNA, the CDR3 is TGCGCCAGCAGCTTGTTATTTGACAGGGGGCCCGAAGAGACCCAGTACTTC.

The chain is built from TRBV6-5 and TRBJ1-2; D is perhaps TRBD1 (5 bases). The germline V gene has CDR1 MNHEY and CDR2 SVGAGI. V was clipped by 4 bases and J by 8 bases, with 20 bases between them. CDR3 length equals 15 residues. The CDR3 sequence: CASSLTRGDRKGYTF. The CDR3 DNA sequence: TGTGCCAGCAGTTTAACAAGGGGCGACAGAAAGGGCTACACCTTC.

CDR3 DNA sequence: TGTGCCAGCAGCTCATACGGGGGTAACTATGGCTACACCTTC. As protein: CASSSYGGNYGYTF. The rearrangement links TRBV7-2 to TRBJ1-2; perhaps TRBD1 as D (5 bases). V was trimmed by 4 bases and J by 1 base, leaving 10 bases between them. CDR1 and CDR2 from the germline V gene are SGHTA and FQGNSA. The CDR3 totals 14 residues.

This rearrangement joins TRBV29-1 to TRBJ1-3; D is perhaps TRBD1 (5 bases). V was cut by 3 bases and J by 4 bases, with 10 bases left in between. The CDR3 length is 13 residues. The germline gives CDR1 SQVTM, CDR2 ANQGSEA. Written as DNA, the CDR3 is TGCAGCGTTGACAGGGTAGGAGGAAACACCATATATTTT. Protein sequence: CSVDRVGGNTIYF.